Listed below are T cell receptor beta chains from one sample, sequenced in a study of shared clonotypes between healthy human individuals. Assay used: immunoSEQ multiplex PCR; TCRdb lists only in-frame clones, some missing. This table holds hundreds of thousands of clones, less than 80% found once. Material for sequencing was memory CD4+ T cells sorted from blood. The receptors here all came from a young woman in good health. The CDR3 runs from the conserved cysteine through the conserved F or W. The D gene is left open where the match is weak. Size tells how often a clone was seen (once, few, many) or the class of an expanded clone, and some rows leave it out.

d_call j_call clone_size v_call cdr3_nt cdr3_aa
- TRBJ2-1 - TRBV2 TGTGCCAGCAGAGTAGAGGCGGCGCAGTTCTTC CASRVEAAQFF
- TRBJ1-2 - TRBV11-2 TGTGCCAGCAGCCCTATACAGTATTATGGCTACACCTTC CASSPIQYYGYTF
- TRBJ1-5 - TRBV19 TGTGCCAGTAGCCCTCGACAGTACTCCTTTAGCAATCAGCCCCAGCATTTT CASSPRQYSFSNQPQHF
- TRBJ1-4 - TRBV5-1 TGCGCCAGCAGCTTGGTTGGGGGAACTAATGAAAAACTGTTTTTT CASSLVGGTNEKLFF
- TRBJ2-7 - TRBV6-1 TGTGCCAGCAGTGAAGATTACGGAACCTACGAGCAGTACTTC CASSEDYGTYEQYF
- TRBJ1-1 - TRBV5-6 TGTGCCAGCAGCCAGTACCGGGACACTACCACTGAAGCTTTCTTT CASSQYRDTTTEAFF
TRBD2 TRBJ2-7 - TRBV11-3 TGTGCCAGCAGCCAAACCGGGACTAGCGACGAGCAGTACTTC CASSQTGTSDEQYF
TRBD2 TRBJ2-3 few TRBV7-9 TGTGCCAGCAGCCATAGCGGGAGGGCAGGCACAGATACGCAGTATTTT CASSHSGRAGTDTQYF
TRBD1 TRBJ2-1 few TRBV29-1 TGCAGCGTTGACCGACAGGGCTACAATGAGCAGTTCTTC CSVDRQGYNEQFF
- TRBJ1-2 - TRBV28 TGTGCCAGCAGCCTGCTGACGGAGGCCTATGGCTACACCTTC CASSLLTEAYGYTF
TRBD1 TRBJ2-7 many TRBV28 TGTGCCAGCAGTTTCCTTATAAGCATTGGGACAGGGTCATCCTACGAGCAGTACTTC CASSFLISIGTGSSYEQYF
- TRBJ1-1 - TRBV19 TGTGCCAGTAGTACAACAGAGAACACTGAAGCTTTCTTT CASSTTENTEAFF
TRBD2 TRBJ2-1 - TRBV2 TGTGCCAGCAGTGAAGCGGCTAGCGGCTACAATGAGCAGTTCTTC CASSEAASGYNEQFF
- TRBJ1-1 - TRBV10-3 TGTGCCATCAGTGAGCAGGGTGGAACGAACACTGAAGCTTTCTTT CAISEQGGTNTEAFF
- TRBJ1-2 - TRBV18 TGTGCCAGCTCACCGGGGCAGCATGGCTACACCTTC CASSPGQHGYTF
TRBD2 TRBJ2-7 - TRBV30 TGTGCCTGGAATAAGGGACTAGATCCTTACGAGCAGTACTTC CAWNKGLDPYEQYF
TRBD1 TRBJ2-1 - TRBV6-1 TGTGCCAGCAGTGAGCGGACAGGGGCGTCCTACAATGAGCAGTTCTTC CASSERTGASYNEQFF
TRBD2 TRBJ2-3 - TRBV6-5 TGTGCCAGCAGGCGGGGGACAGATACGCAGTATTTT CASRRGTDTQYF
- TRBJ1-5 - TRBV30 TGTGCCTGGAGCAAAGCTGGGGGGAACAATCAGCCCCAGCATTTT CAWSKAGGNNQPQHF
- TRBJ2-2 - TRBV4-1 TGCGCCAGCAGCAGGGGGGATGACACCGGGGAGCTGTTTTTT CASSRGDDTGELFF
- TRBJ2-3 once TRBV29-1 TGCAGCGTTAGAGGTGGGGAGTCGTCAGGCACAGATACGCAGTATTTT CSVRGGESSGTDTQYF
- TRBJ1-1 - TRBV7-9 TGTGCCAGCAGCCCCCTCAACACTGAAGCTTTCTTT CASSPLNTEAFF
- TRBJ1-2 - TRBV10-1 TGCGCCAGCAGTGGCGGGACGGACTATGGCTACACCTTC CASSGGTDYGYTF
TRBD2 TRBJ2-3 few TRBV27 TGTGCCAGCAGTTTATCGAGCGGGGCCGCAGATACGCAGTATTTT CASSLSSGAADTQYF
- TRBJ2-4 - TRBV7-9 TGTGCCAGCAGCCCGGACCTCGGGGCCAAAAACATTCAGTACTTC CASSPDLGAKNIQYF
- TRBJ2-2 - TRBV18 TGTGCCAGCTCACCCTTCGGACTGAGTGCGAACACCGGGGAGCTGTTTTTT CASSPFGLSANTGELFF
TRBD1 TRBJ2-3 once TRBV5-1 TGCGCCAGCAGCTCCCGGGACAGGGGGAAGTATACGCAGTATTTT CASSSRDRGKYTQYF
- TRBJ2-3 - TRBV14 TGTGCCAGCAGCCAGCCCTATGGAGATACGCAGTATTTT CASSQPYGDTQYF
TRBD1 TRBJ1-3 - TRBV11-2 TGTGCCAGCAGCCCCACAGGGGGCATCGAAGGAAACACCATATATTTT CASSPTGGIEGNTIYF
- TRBJ2-2 - TRBV7-2 TGTGCCAGCAACCCCGACCTTACGAACACCGGGGAGCTGTTTTTT CASNPDLTNTGELFF
TRBD2 TRBJ2-1 - TRBV10-1 TGCGCCAGCAGGACTAGCGGGAGCAATGAGCAGTTCTTC CASRTSGSNEQFF
- TRBJ2-7 - TRBV28 TGTGCCAGCAGTTTACCCCTGACCCACGAGCAGTACTTC CASSLPLTHEQYF
- TRBJ2-2 - TRBV5-1 TGCGCCAGCAGCTTGGGAGGGATAAACACCGGGGAGCTGTTTTTT CASSLGGINTGELFF
- TRBJ1-5 few TRBV2 TGTGCCAGCAGCAGACTAAACAGCGCAAATCAGCCCCAGCATTTT CASSRLNSANQPQHF
- TRBJ1-2 - TRBV5-6 TGTGCCAGCAGCTTGGCGCGTAAAATTGGCTACACCTTC CASSLARKIGYTF
- TRBJ1-5 - TRBV19 TGTGCCAGTAGTATGGGGACCGGGCGTCAGCCCCAGCATTTT CASSMGTGRQPQHF
TRBD1 TRBJ2-6 many TRBV9 TGTGCCAGCAGCGTAGTCGGGACAGCTTTCCTCTCTGGGGCCAACGTCCTGACTTTC CASSVVGTAFLSGANVLTF
- TRBJ1-3 - TRBV28 TGTGCCAGCAGTTTTGGGGGAAACACCATATATTTT CASSFGGNTIYF
- TRBJ2-7 - TRBV14 TGTGCCAGCAGCCAAGAATGGAGGGGGGTCGAGCAGTACTTC CASSQEWRGVEQYF
TRBD1 TRBJ2-7 - TRBV6-1 TGTGCCAGCAGTGAACGGGACAGGGGGCACGAGCAGTACTTC CASSERDRGHEQYF
- TRBJ2-7 - TRBV6-6 TGTGCCAGCAGTTACATATGGACAGAAAACTACGAGCAGTACTTC CASSYIWTENYEQYF
TRBD2 TRBJ2-2 few TRBV19 TGTGCCAGTTCACGGACTAGCGGGAGCGCTGACACCGGGGAGCTGTTTTTT CASSRTSGSADTGELFF